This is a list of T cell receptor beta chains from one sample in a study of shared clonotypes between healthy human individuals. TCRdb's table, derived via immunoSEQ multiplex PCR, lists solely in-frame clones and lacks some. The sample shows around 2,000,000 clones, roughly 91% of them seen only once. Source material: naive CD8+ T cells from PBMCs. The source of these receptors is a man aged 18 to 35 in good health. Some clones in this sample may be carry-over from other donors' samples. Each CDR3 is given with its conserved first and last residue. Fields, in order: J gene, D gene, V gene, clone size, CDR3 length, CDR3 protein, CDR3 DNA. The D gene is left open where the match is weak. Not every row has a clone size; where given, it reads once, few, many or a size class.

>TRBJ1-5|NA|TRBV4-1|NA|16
CASSQRGTVLNQPQHF
TGCGCCAGCAGCCAACGGGGGACGGTGCTCAATCAGCCCCAGCATTTT
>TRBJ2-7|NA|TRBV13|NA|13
CASSLGRAYEQYF
TGTGCCAGCAGCTTGGGGCGGGCCTACGAGCAGTACTTC
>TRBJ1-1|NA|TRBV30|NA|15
CAWSLRGGGNTEAFF
TGTGCCTGGAGTCTTAGAGGGGGGGGGAACACTGAAGCTTTCTTT
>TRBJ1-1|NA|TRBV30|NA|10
CAWVEIEAFF
TGTGCCTGGGTGGAGATAGAAGCTTTCTTT
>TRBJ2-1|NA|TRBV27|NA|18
CASRLDHRAAVGRDEQFF
TGTGCCAGCAGACTAGACCACCGGGCCGCCGTCGGAAGGGATGAGCAGTTCTTC
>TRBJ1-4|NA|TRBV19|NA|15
CASSIVRTPGEKLFF
TGTGCCAGTAGTATAGTACGGACGCCCGGGGAAAAACTGTTTTTT
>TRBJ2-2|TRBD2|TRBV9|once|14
CASSPFSGAGELFF
TGTGCCAGCAGCCCATTCAGCGGGGCGGGGGAGCTGTTTTTT
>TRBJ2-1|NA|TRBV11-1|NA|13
CASSPWDAPPPFF
TGTGCCAGCAGCCCGTGGGACGCACCCCCCCCGTTCTTC
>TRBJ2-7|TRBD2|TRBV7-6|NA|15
CASSSLAGGLYEQYF
TGTGCCAGCAGCTCCCTAGCGGGAGGGCTTTACGAGCAGTACTTC
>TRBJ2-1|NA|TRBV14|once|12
CASSQVSLEQFF
TGTGCCAGCAGCCAAGTCTCCCTTGAGCAGTTCTTC
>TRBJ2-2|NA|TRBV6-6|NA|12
CASSRDTGELFF
TGTGCCAGCAGTAGGGACACCGGGGAGCTGTTTTTT
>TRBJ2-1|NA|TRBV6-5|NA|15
CASSYSTFGGNEQFF
TGTGCCAGCAGTTACTCGACGTTCGGGGGCAATGAGCAGTTCTTC
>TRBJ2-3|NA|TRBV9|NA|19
CASSVNPQRAGLETDTQYF
TGTGCCAGCAGCGTAAACCCCCAGCGAGCGGGTTTAGAAACAGATACGCAGTATTTT
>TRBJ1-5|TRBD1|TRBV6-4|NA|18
CASRKKGTGGNSNQPQHF
TGTGCCAGCAGGAAAAAAGGGACAGGGGGCAATAGCAATCAGCCCCAGCATTTT
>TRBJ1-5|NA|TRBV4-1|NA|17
CASSQGDSRGAKQPQHF
TGCGCCAGCAGCCAAGGGGATTCACGGGGGGCTAAACAGCCCCAGCATTTT
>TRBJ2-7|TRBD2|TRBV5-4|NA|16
CASRDDALAGENEQYF
TGTGCCAGCAGGGACGACGCACTAGCGGGAGAAAACGAGCAGTACTTC
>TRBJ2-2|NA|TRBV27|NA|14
CASSYNRRTGELFF
TGTGCCAGCAGTTACAACCGGAGGACCGGGGAGCTGTTTTTT
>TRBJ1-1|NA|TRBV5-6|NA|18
CASSFSSPSAGWDTEAFF
TGTGCCAGCAGCTTTTCATCCCCTAGTGCCGGGTGGGACACTGAAGCTTTCTTT
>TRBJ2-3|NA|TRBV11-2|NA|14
CASSWDPTTDTQYF
TGTGCCAGCAGCTGGGACCCCACGACAGATACGCAGTATTTT
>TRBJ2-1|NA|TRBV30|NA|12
CAWSVWVNEQFF
TGTGCCTGGAGTGTATGGGTTAATGAGCAGTTCTTC
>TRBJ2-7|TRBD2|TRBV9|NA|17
CASSASTSGRALDEQYF
TGTGCCAGCAGCGCCTCGACTAGCGGGAGGGCCCTGGACGAGCAGTACTTC
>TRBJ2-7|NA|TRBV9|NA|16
CASSPHFSGSSYEQYF
TGTGCCAGCAGCCCCCACTTCAGCGGCAGCTCCTACGAGCAGTACTTC
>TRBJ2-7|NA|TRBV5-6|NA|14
CASSLARPSYEQYF
TGTGCCAGCAGCTTGGCCAGGCCATCCTACGAGCAGTACTTC
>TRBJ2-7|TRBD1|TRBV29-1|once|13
CSVAPGTGVEQYF
TGCAGCGTTGCCCCCGGGACAGGGGTCGAGCAGTACTTC
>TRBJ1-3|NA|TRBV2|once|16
CASSPKVRFSEDTIYF
TGTGCCAGCAGTCCCAAAGTCAGGTTTAGCGAGGACACCATATATTTT
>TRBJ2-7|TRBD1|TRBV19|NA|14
CASSSGTGIGEQYF
TGTGCCAGTAGTAGCGGGACAGGGATCGGCGAGCAGTACTTC
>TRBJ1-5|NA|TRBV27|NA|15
CASSPLRGGNQPQHF
TGTGCCAGCAGTCCGCTTCGGGGCGGGAATCAGCCCCAGCATTTT
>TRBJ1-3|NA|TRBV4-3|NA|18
CASSQDRTAYVSGNTIYF
TGCGCCAGCAGCCAAGATCGGACAGCCTACGTCTCTGGAAACACCATATATTTT
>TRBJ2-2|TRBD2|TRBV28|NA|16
CASSPREGVAPGELFF
TGTGCCAGCAGTCCCCGGGAGGGGGTGGCTCCCGGGGAGCTGTTTTTT
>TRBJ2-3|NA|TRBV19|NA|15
CASSAQGLRPDTQYF
TGTGCCAGTAGTGCCCAGGGGCTCAGACCAGATACGCAGTATTTT
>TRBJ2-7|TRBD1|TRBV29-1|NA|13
CSVVSQGAYEQYF
TGCAGCGTTGTATCGCAGGGGGCCTACGAGCAGTACTTC